The 4 T cell receptor beta chains in this list originate from one sample, sequenced in a study of blood T cell repertoires in COVID-19 (dated by TCRdb to the early 2020s). Receptor libraries were prepared by the immunoSEQ multiplex PCR assay. TCRdb stores this immuneACCESS table with in-frame sequences only. Part of the clones is absent; in the studies checked, under half of the shortfall reflects unresolved V genes, and no reason is known for the rest. This sample is represented by around 77,000 clones; under 80% of them were singletons. The top ten hold around 30% of the sample. Sample: peripheral blood. Receptors were obtained from an elderly woman with active or convalescent COVID-19.

This clone occurred a few times. The V call is TRBV5-1, the J call TRBJ1-3; D is uncertain. The germline gives CDR1 SGHRS, CDR2 YFSETQ. This CDR3 has 14 residues. Between the trimmed V and J ends, which lost 4 bases and 0 bases, there was a span of 8 bases. CDR3 bases: TGCGCCAGCAGCCCCTTGAGCTCTGGAAACACCATATATTTT. This codes for CASSPLSSGNTIYF. Variable domain in full (rest from reference TRBV5-1 and TRBJ1-3): KAGVTQTPRYLIKTRGQQVTLSCSPISGHRSVSWYQQTPGQGLQFLFEYFSETQRNKGNFPGRFSGRQFSNSRSEMNVSTLELGDSALYLCASSPLSSGNTIYFGEGSWLTVV.

The J gene is TRBJ1-1, the V gene TRBV7-9, with D hard to call. Per the germline V gene, CDR1 is SEHNR and CDR2 is FQNEAQ (reference sequence). Trimming shortened V by 5 bases and J by 2 bases, and 24 bases separated the two germline ends. The CDR3 consists of 18 residues. The CDR3 region is CASSPRGGLQTVNTEAFF. The DNA for the CDR3 is TGTGCCAGCAGCCCCCGGGGTGGGCTCCAAACCGTTAACACTGAAGCTTTCTTT.

The V and J genes are TRBV2 and TRBJ2-5; 13 bases line up with TRBD2. Germline V gene sequence: CDR1 SNHLY, CDR2 FYNNEI. The length of the CDR3 is 19 residues. V shed 1 base and J 5 bases; nucleotides not matched to a gene: 13. CDR3 sequence (DNA): TGTGCCAGCAGTGAAGGCCCGACTCGACTAGCGGGGGGTCGGGAGACCCAGTACTTC. It specifies CASSEGPTRLAGGRETQYF. The full variable domain, its missing parts supplied by reference TRBV2 and TRBJ2-5, is EPEVTQTPSHQVTQMGQEVILRCVPISNHLYFYWYRQILGQKVEFLVSFYNNEISEKSEIFDDQFSVERPDGSNFTLKIRSTKLEDSAMYFCASSEGPTRLAGGRETQYFGPGTRLLVL.

For the CDR3, the DNA is TGTGCCAGCAGCTTGGATGGCGGGCTGGACACCGGGGAGCTGTTTTTT. Amino acid sequence: CASSLDGGLDTGELFF. The chain carries TRBV5-5 and TRBJ2-2; maybe TRBD2 (5 bases). V lost 0 bases to trimming and J lost 3 bases, with 12 bases between them. Germline V gives CDR1 SGHKS, CDR2 YYEKEE (reference sequence). CDR3 length: 16 amino acids.